This T cell receptor (beta chain) originates from a study of shared clonotypes between healthy human individuals. An even split of each subset's genomic DNA across several immunoSEQ plates was performed. The table came from immunoSEQ multiplex PCR; TCRdb's copy has only in-frame clones and leaves some out. Here the sample spans 2 million to 2.5 million clones, around 93% being singletons. Findings and limits, study-wide: Genetic and exposure-history diversity was limited by the small donor number.

On this clone: Its specificity is unknown.

This CDR3 comprises 15 residues. The specimen sequenced was naive CD4+ T cells from PBMCs. Indicated subset: CD45RA+ positively selected. The sequence was obtained from a man younger than 35 in good health. Some clones in this sample may be carry-over from other donors' samples. This chain connects TRBV21-1 to TRBJ2-3; the table's D call of TRBD1 was not tested on the DNA. TRBV21-1 is an annotated pseudogene. The CDR3: CASSLKGASTDTQYF. As DNA, the CDR3 is TGTGCCAGCAGCTTAAAAGGGGCTAGCACAGATACGCAGTATTTT.